Reported below is one T cell receptor (beta chain). The data were produced by immunoSEQ multiplex PCR, yet TCRdb's version contains in-frame clones alone and is incomplete. Here the sample spans about 35,000 clones, around 90% being singletons. This record belongs to a study of T cells in localized non-small cell lung cancer. The material sequenced was peripheral blood mononuclear cells, taken before any cancer treatment. The TCR was taken from a female donor older than 55 with stage II lung adenocarcinoma.

This chain's CDR3 is CASSPGLAGAETQYF. The CDR3 coding sequence is TGTGCCAGCAGCCCGGGACTAGCGGGAGCGGAGACCCAGTACTTC. The chain is built from TRBV5-4 and TRBJ2-5, with 14 bases fitting TRBD2. After removal of 4 bases from V and 5 bases from J, the junction contained 4 bases not matched to a gene. The CDR3 sequence is 15 residues long. Germline CDR1 and CDR2: SGHNT and YYREEE (reference sequence).